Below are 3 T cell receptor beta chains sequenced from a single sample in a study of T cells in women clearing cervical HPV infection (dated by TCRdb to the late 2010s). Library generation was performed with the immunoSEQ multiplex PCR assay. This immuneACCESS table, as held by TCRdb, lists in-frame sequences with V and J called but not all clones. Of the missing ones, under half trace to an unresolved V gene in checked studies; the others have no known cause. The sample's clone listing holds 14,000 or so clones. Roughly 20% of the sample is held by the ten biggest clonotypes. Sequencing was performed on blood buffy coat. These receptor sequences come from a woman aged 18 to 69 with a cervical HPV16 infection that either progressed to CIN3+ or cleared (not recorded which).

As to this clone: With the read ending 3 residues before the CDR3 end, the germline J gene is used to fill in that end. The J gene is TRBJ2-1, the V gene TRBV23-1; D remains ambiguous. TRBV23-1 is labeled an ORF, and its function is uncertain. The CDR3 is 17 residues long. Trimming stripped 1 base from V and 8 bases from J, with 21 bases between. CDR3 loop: CASSQFPAYEGGHEQFF. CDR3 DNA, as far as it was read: TGCGCCAGCAGTCAATTCCCTGCTTATGAAGGCGGCCATGAG.

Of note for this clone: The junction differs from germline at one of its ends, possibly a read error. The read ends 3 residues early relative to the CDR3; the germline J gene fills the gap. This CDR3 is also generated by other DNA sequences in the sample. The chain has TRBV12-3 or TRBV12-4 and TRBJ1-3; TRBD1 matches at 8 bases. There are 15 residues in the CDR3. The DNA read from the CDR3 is TGTGCCAGCAGGGAGGGGACAGGAAGGGGAAACACA. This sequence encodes CASREGTGRGNT. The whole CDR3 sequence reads CASREGTGRGNTIYF.

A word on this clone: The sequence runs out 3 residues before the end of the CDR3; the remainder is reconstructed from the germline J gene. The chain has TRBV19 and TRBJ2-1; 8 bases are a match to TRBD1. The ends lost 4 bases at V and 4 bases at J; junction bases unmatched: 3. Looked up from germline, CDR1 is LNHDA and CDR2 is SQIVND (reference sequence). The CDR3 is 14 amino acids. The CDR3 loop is CASSNQGAYNEQFF. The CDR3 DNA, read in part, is TGTGCCAGTAGTAATCAGGGGGCTTACAATGAG.